This entry lists 30 T cell receptor beta chains sequenced from one sample in a study of T cell responses to AZD1222 COVID-19 vaccine. Repertoires were generated with immunoSEQ multiplex PCR, while TCRdb's copy carries only in-frame clones and drops some. The sample contains some 120,000 clones, approximately 85% of which appear only once. Material: peripheral blood, obtained 28 days after the second AZD1222 dose. Source of these receptors: an adult who received the AZD1222 COVID-19 vaccine.

The V call is TRBV6-2 or TRBV6-3, the J call TRBJ2-1; 7 bases agree with TRBD1. J lost 5 bases, V lost 5 bases, and 9 bases had no gene match. Per the germline V gene, CDR1 is MNHEY and CDR2 is SVGEGT. The CDR3 is 15 residues long. In DNA form, the CDR3 reads TGTGCCAGCAGTATGGACAGGCTCCCTGACAATGAGCAGTTCTTC. Translated: CASSMDRLPDNEQFF.

CDR3 residues: CASSPRTGGQGAYEQYF. In DNA, the CDR3 is TGTGCCAGCTCACCACGGACAGGGGGCCAAGGCGCCTACGAGCAGTACTTC. This chain links TRBV18 with TRBJ2-7; 11 bases fit TRBD1. This CDR3 has 17 amino acids. CDR1 and CDR2 (germline): KGHSH, LQKENI. Trimming cost V 1 base and J 2 bases; bases outside gene matches: 7.

The chain carries TRBV6-5 and TRBJ1-1; D ambiguous. Trimming took 7 bases from V and 0 from J, leaving 9 bases between them. The CDR3 loop spans 13 amino acids. CDR1 MNHEY and CDR2 SVGAGI come from the germline V gene. The CDR3: CASNAAMNTEAFF. CDR3 coding DNA: TGTGCCAGCAACGCGGCCATGAACACTGAAGCTTTCTTT.

The rearrangement uses TRBV9 and TRBJ2-5, with 7 bases lining up with TRBD1. In germline, CDR1 is SGDLS, CDR2 YYNGEE. The V segment lost 7 bases and the J segment 3 bases; nucleotides outside the gene matches: 6. CDR3 length equals 13 residues. The CDR3 coding sequence is TGTGCCAGCTCTTCCGGGACAGAAGAGACCCAGTACTTC. It translates to CASSSGTEETQYF.

This chain joins TRBV4-3 and TRBJ1-3; D unresolved. Trimming shortened V by 0 bases and J by 4 bases, and 7 bases separated the two germline ends. This CDR3 comprises 14 residues. Germline assignment: CDR1 LGHNA and CDR2 YSLEER. The CDR3 loop reads CASSQDHYGNTIYF. CDR3 sequence (DNA): TGCGCCAGCAGCCAAGATCATTACGGAAACACCATATATTTT.

The V call is TRBV5-8, the J call TRBJ1-5; 7 bases align to TRBD1. Trimming took 0 bases from V and 6 from J; bases not matched to a gene: 6. The CDR3 length is 15 residues. CDR1 SGHTS and CDR2 YDEGEE come from the germline V gene. The DNA for the CDR3 is TGTGCCAGCAGCTTGGGGCAGGGGGTAGGTCAGCCCCAGCATTTT. Its translation is CASSLGQGVGQPQHF.

The rearrangement links TRBV28 to TRBJ1-1; a weak D match, TRBD1 (5 bases). Trimming stripped 7 bases from V and 8 bases from J, with 17 bases between. This CDR3 comprises 13 residues. Germline V gene data show CDR1 as MDHEN and CDR2 as SYDVKM. The CDR3 nucleotides are TGTGCCAGCAAACTCACAGGACCTCTCGAAGCTTTCTTT. It is translated as CASKLTGPLEAFF. Combining the CDR3 with reference TRBV28 and TRBJ1-1 gives the whole variable domain DVKVTQSSRYLVKRTGEKVFLECVQDMDHENMFWYRQDPGLGLRLIYFSYDVKMKEKGDIPEGYSVSREKKERFSLILESASTNQTSMYLCASKLTGPLEAFFGQGTRLTVV.

The chain is built from TRBV14 and TRBJ2-5; perhaps TRBD1 as D (5 bases). CDR1 is SGHDN and CDR2 is FVKESK in the germline V gene. Trimming cost V 1 base and J 0 bases, with 9 bases left between them. The CDR3 is 15 amino acids. As DNA, the CDR3 is TGTGCCAGCAGCCAAGGGGGCGCTTACCAAGAGACCCAGTACTTC. Amino acid sequence: CASSQGGAYQETQYF.

The rearrangement uses TRBV19 and TRBJ2-7; D call uncertain. This CDR3 region has 12 residues. CDR1 and CDR2 (germline): LNHDA, SQIVND (reference sequence). V was trimmed by 5 bases and J by 7 bases, leaving 12 bases between them. CDR3 residues: CASSEPAGEQYF. The CDR3 DNA sequence: TGTGCCAGTAGTGAACCGGCTGGGGAGCAGTACTTC.

The chain joins TRBV19 to TRBJ1-5; 7 nucleotides agree with TRBD1. CDR3 length: 17 amino acids. The germline CDR1 and CDR2 sequences are LNHDA and SQIVND (reference sequence). With V trimmed by 4 bases and J by 0 bases, 9 bases remained unmatched. CDR3 loop: CASSSWGQGGSNQPQHF. For the CDR3, the DNA is TGTGCCAGTAGTAGCTGGGGGCAGGGGGGTAGCAATCAGCCCCAGCATTTT.

This chain connects TRBV5-1 to TRBJ1-1; 8 bases are a match to TRBD1. Germline values: CDR1 SGHRS, CDR2 YFSETQ. The length of the CDR3 is 15 residues. The J segment lost 1 base and the V segment lost 4 bases, leaving 6 bases of the junction unmatched. As DNA, the CDR3 is TGCGCCAGCAGCCCGAAGACAGGGGAGAACACTGAAGCTTTCTTT. As protein: CASSPKTGENTEAFF.

This chain links TRBV3-1 (or the pseudogene TRBV3-2) with TRBJ1-6, with TRBD1 as a possible D gene (6 bases). CDR3 length: 19 residues. From germline, CDR1 is LGHDT and CDR2 YNNKEL (reference sequence). The V end was cut by 0 bases, the J end by 3 bases, with 18 bases between. The CDR3 region is CASSQDGTRTANYNSPLHF. CDR3 nucleotides: TGTGCCAGCAGCCAAGATGGGACGAGGACAGCGAACTATAATTCACCCCTCCACTTT.

The chain recombines TRBV7-8 with TRBJ2-1; 9 nucleotides line up with TRBD2. The CDR3 is made up of 14 amino acids. The V segment lost 4 bases and the J segment 7 bases; nucleotides outside the gene matches: 5. Germline lookup yields CDR1 SGHVS and CDR2 FQNEAQ. CDR3 nucleotides: TGTGCCAGCAGCTATAGCGGGGGAGAGAATGAGCAGTTCTTC. Its translation: CASSYSGGENEQFF.

This sequence joins TRBV12-3 or TRBV12-4 and TRBJ2-2; no definite D call. The CDR3 is 12 amino acids. Trimming took off 3 bases at V and 11 bases at J, with 10 bases between the two ends. The CDR3 sequence is CASSFGRVELFF. The CDR3 region has the DNA TGTGCCAGCAGTTTTGGCCGGGTTGAGCTGTTTTTT.

V and J are TRBV4-1 and TRBJ1-1; no clear D. CDR1 and CDR2 (germline): MGHRA, YSYEKL. V lost 1 base to trimming and J lost 7 bases, with 19 bases between them. CDR3 length: 16 amino acids. For the CDR3, the DNA is TGCGCCAGCAGCCAAGGGGTTAATCCTGGGCCCCTTGAAGCTTTCTTT. Translating it yields CASSQGVNPGPLEAFF.

V and J are TRBV27 and TRBJ1-2; 7 nucleotides line up with TRBD1. CDR1 is MNHEY, CDR2 SMNVEV, per germline (reference sequence). J was trimmed by 4 bases and V by 6 bases; bases with no gene match: 14. This CDR3 contains 16 residues. In nucleotides, the CDR3 is TGTGCCAGCAGCCCCATCCAGGGGGATTTTGTCTATGGCTACACCTTC. Translation: CASSPIQGDFVYGYTF.

The chain carries TRBV30 and TRBJ2-7, with D possibly being TRBD2 (6 bases). This CDR3 region has 13 residues. The germline V gene has CDR1 GTSNPN and CDR2 SVGIG (reference sequence). Deletions cut 8 bases from V and 6 bases from J, with 20 bases between. Here the CDR3 reads CAGSREIAGEQYF. In nucleotides, the CDR3 is TGTGCCGGATCCCGGGAGATCGCGGGCGAGCAGTACTTC.

The chain links TRBV30 to TRBJ1-2; D possibly corresponds to TRBD1 (5 bases). Between the trimmed V and J ends, which lost 5 bases and 4 bases, there was a span of 11 bases. From germline, CDR1 is GTSNPN and CDR2 SVGIG (reference sequence). The CDR3 runs 12 residues. DNA of the CDR3: TGTGCCTGGGGGGGGTCAGCCTATGGCTACACCTTC. Residues: CAWGGSAYGYTF.

The CDR3 nucleotides are TGTGCCAGCAGCCTCAGGGGGACTAGCGGCTACGAGCAGTACTTC. Its protein is CASSLRGTSGYEQYF. J is TRBJ2-7 and V is TRBV3-1 (or the pseudogene TRBV3-2), with 11 bases matching TRBD2. J gave up 3 bases and V 4 bases, and 5 bases lay outside the gene matches. The CDR3 sequence is 15 residues long. Germline V CDR1 and CDR2: LGHDT, YNNKEL (reference sequence).

The chain is built from TRBV28 and TRBJ1-5; D may be TRBD1 (5 bases). This CDR3 is 15 amino acids long. CDR1 and CDR2 from the germline V gene are MDHEN and SYDVKM. The V gene lost 2 bases and the J gene lost 5 bases, with 13 bases spanning the gap. The CDR3 nucleotides read TGTGCCAGCAGTTTACCCCAGGGTTCATATCAGCCCCAGCATTTT. Translating it yields CASSLPQGSYQPQHF.

The V call is TRBV27, the J call TRBJ2-1; D remains unclear. V was shortened by 6 bases and J by 2 bases, with 14 bases between the two germline ends. CDR1 is MNHEY and CDR2 is SMNVEV in the germline V gene (reference sequence). This CDR3 contains 15 residues. DNA of the CDR3: TGTGCCAGCAGAAGAGCCCCCACAGCCTACAATGAGCAGTTCTTC. This codes for CASRRAPTAYNEQFF.

The chain recombines TRBV11-3 with TRBJ2-1; 8 positions agree with TRBD1. J was trimmed by 9 bases and V by 6 bases; bases with no gene match: 10. Germline-derived CDR1 and CDR2 are SGHNT and YENEEA. CDR3 length: 14 residues. CDR3: CASRSRTGSGEQFF. CDR3 in DNA: TGTGCCAGCAGGTCACGGACAGGGTCGGGTGAGCAGTTCTTC.

In its sample, this clone was seen a few times. The chain joins TRBV25-1 to TRBJ1-2; D might be TRBD1 (5 bases). This CDR3 is 16 amino acids long. V was pared by 3 bases and J by 4 bases, with 18 bases between. In germline, CDR1 is MGHDK, CDR2 SYGVNS. CDR3 amino acids: CASSDPGTASGYGYTF. The CDR3 region has the DNA TGTGCCAGCAGTGACCCCGGGACGGCCTCCGGCTATGGCTACACCTTC.

The CDR3 loop is CASSLTGASMNTEAFF. CDR3 in DNA: TGTGCCAGCAGCTTAACCGGCGCCTCCATGAACACTGAAGCTTTCTTT. J is TRBJ1-1 and V is TRBV7-9, with unresolved D. V was trimmed by 2 bases and J by 0 bases, leaving 13 bases between them. Germline V lookup: CDR1 SEHNR, CDR2 FQNEAQ (reference sequence). The CDR3 covers 16 residues. Filled out from reference TRBV7-9 and TRBJ1-1, the complete variable domain reads DTGVSQNPRHKITKRGQNVTFRCDPISEHNRLYWYRQTLGQGPEFLTYFQNEAQLEKSRLLSDRFSAERPKGSFSTLEIQRTEQGDSAMYLCASSLTGASMNTEAFFGQGTRLTVV.

The rearrangement joins TRBV19 to TRBJ1-3; no definite D call. V lost 1 base and J 0 bases, leaving 16 bases between the germline ends. The CDR3 extends over 18 amino acids. In germline, CDR1 is LNHDA, CDR2 SQIVND (reference sequence). The CDR3: CASSIVSERSPSGNTIYF. The CDR3 bases are TGTGCCAGTAGTATAGTTAGTGAGCGATCACCCTCTGGAAACACCATATATTTT.

The chain has TRBV11-2 and TRBJ2-3; unclear D gene. There are 14 residues in the CDR3. The ends were cut back, 6 bases at V and 1 base at J, with 11 bases in the middle. Germline V gene data show CDR1 as SGHAT and CDR2 as FQNNGV. The CDR3 loop reads CASRRPGGTDTQYF. The DNA of the CDR3 is TGTGCCAGCAGAAGGCCCGGAGGCACAGATACGCAGTATTTT.

This clone was observed a few times. V and J are TRBV5-1 and TRBJ1-6; D ambiguous. CDR1 and CDR2 from the germline V gene are SGHRS and YFSETQ. The CDR3 length is 14 residues. V lost 0 bases to trimming and J lost 10 bases, with 11 bases between them. CDR3 coding DNA: TGCGCCAGCAGCTTGGGATGGGCTGAATCACCCCTCCACTTT. Translation: CASSLGWAESPLHF.

The genes are TRBV5-4 and TRBJ2-6; D is perhaps TRBD2 (5 bases). Per germline, CDR1 SGHNT and CDR2 YYREEE (reference sequence). The CDR3 covers 14 residues. The V and J ends lost 7 bases and 3 bases respectively, with 11 bases between them. The DNA for the CDR3 is TGTGCCAGCGCGGGTCCCTTTGGGGCCAACGTCCTGACTTTC. It encodes CASAGPFGANVLTF.

This clone appeared a few times. V is TRBV10-3 and J is TRBJ2-1; TRBD1 matches 7 bases. Germline V CDR1 and CDR2: ENHRY, SYGVKD. This CDR3 spans 18 amino acids. V lost 10 bases to trimming and J lost 7 bases; unmatched junction nucleotides: 25. The CDR3 protein is CATQPNPSQGPGTNEQFF. The CDR3 DNA reads as TGTGCCACCCAGCCCAACCCTTCACAGGGGCCCGGCACGAATGAGCAGTTCTTC.

The chain uses TRBV19 and TRBJ1-2; perhaps TRBD1 as D (6 bases). The germline gives CDR1 LNHDA, CDR2 SQIVND (reference sequence). The CDR3 spans 16 residues. V was cut by 6 bases and J by 3 bases, with 20 bases left in between. In DNA, the CDR3 is TGTGCCAGTAGCATTGGGGCCCTACAGGGAGACTATGGCTACACCTTC. Its protein is CASSIGALQGDYGYTF. Complete variable domain (other parts from reference TRBV19 and TRBJ1-2): DGGITQSPKYLFRKEGQNVTLSCEQNLNHDAMYWYRQDPGQGLRLIYYSQIVNDFQKGDIAEGYSVSREKKESFPLTVTSAQKNPTAFYLCASSIGALQGDYGYTFGSGTRLTVV.